A single sample gave rise to the 16 T cell receptor beta chains below, sequenced in a study of cytomegalovirus exposure and HLA in healthy donors. In the PCR, 60 Vbeta and 13 Jbeta primers were used. Sequencing was performed with immunoSEQ multiplex PCR; in TCRdb, only in-frame clones are kept and a portion is missing. The sample has over 65,000 clones, more than 80% seen once; the top ten hold 6.5% to 7%. Input material: PBMCs. Every receptor here comes from a human donor in good health.

This clone was recorded a few times. The chain uses TRBV6-1 and TRBJ2-1; D ambiguous. The CDR3 covers 16 residues. V gave up 0 bases and J gave up 8 bases, with 17 bases separating them. The germline V gene encodes CDR1 MNHNS and CDR2 SASEGT. This chain's CDR3 is CASSEATRRYLDEQFF. The CDR3 bases are TGTGCCAGCAGTGAAGCCACCCGCCGGTATTTGGATGAGCAGTTCTTC.

This clone appeared a few times. The chain joins TRBV11-2 to TRBJ1-1; 7 bases agree with TRBD1. This CDR3 is 15 amino acids long. V gave up 4 bases and J gave up 0 bases; unmatched junction bases: 5. Per germline, CDR1 SGHAT and CDR2 FQNNGV. This CDR3 reads CASSYYRGVNTEAFF. CDR3 sequence (DNA): TGTGCCAGCAGCTATTACAGGGGCGTGAACACTGAAGCTTTCTTT.

This clone was detected a few times. V gene TRBV5-4 combines with J gene TRBJ1-1; unclear D gene. Germline-derived CDR1 and CDR2 are SGHNT and YYREEE (reference sequence). The CDR3 is 14 residues long. Trimming cost V 4 bases and J 0 bases, with 10 bases left between them. The CDR3 DNA sequence: TGTGCCAGCAGCCGAGATCTGGTGAACACTGAAGCTTTCTTT. Protein product: CASSRDLVNTEAFF.

The V call is TRBV7-9, the J call TRBJ2-1; D not certain. The V end lost 5 bases, the J end lost 0 bases, and 11 bases lay between the germline ends. This CDR3 has 15 residues. Per germline, CDR1 SEHNR and CDR2 FQNEAQ (reference sequence). CDR3 region: CASSPPSVSYNEQFF. The CDR3 DNA is TGTGCCAGCAGCCCCCCGTCAGTCTCCTACAATGAGCAGTTCTTC.

This chain links TRBV9 with TRBJ1-2; tentative D call: TRBD1 (6 bases). The germline V gene encodes CDR1 SGDLS and CDR2 YYNGEE. The CDR3 sequence is 15 residues long. V was pared by 3 bases and J by 3 bases, with 15 bases between. The CDR3 region is CASSARDIIDYGYTF. In nucleotides, the CDR3 is TGTGCCAGCAGCGCTCGGGACATAATCGACTATGGCTACACCTTC.

The chain joins TRBV19 to TRBJ2-5; tentatively, D is TRBD2 (5 bases). Germline V gene lookup returns CDR1 LNHDA and CDR2 SQIVND (reference sequence). V was clipped by 5 bases and J by 5 bases, with 12 bases between them. The length of the CDR3 is 13 residues. CDR3 bases: TGTGCCAGTAGTCCGACTATCGGGGAGACCCAGTACTTC. Translated, it gives CASSPTIGETQYF. The full variable domain, with the rest looked up from reference TRBV19 and TRBJ2-5, is DGGITQSPKYLFRKEGQNVTLSCEQNLNHDAMYWYRQDPGQGLRLIYYSQIVNDFQKGDIAEGYSVSREKKESFPLTVTSAQKNPTAFYLCASSPTIGETQYFGPGTRLLVL.

The chain couples TRBV7-2 to TRBJ2-5, with D perhaps matching TRBD2 (7 bases). Trimming took 3 bases from V and 5 from J, leaving 16 bases between them. Per germline, CDR1 SGHTA and CDR2 FQGNSA. The CDR3 length is 15 residues. The CDR3 reads CASSFSGGAVETQYF. Here the CDR3 DNA reads TGTGCCAGCAGCTTTTCTGGGGGGGCCGTGGAGACCCAGTACTTC.

The chain recombines TRBV2 with TRBJ1-5; tentatively, D is TRBD1 (5 bases). The V gene's germline CDR1 is SNHLY and CDR2 FYNNEI. Between the trimmed V and J ends, which lost 6 bases and 4 bases, there was a span of 10 bases. This CDR3 is built from 13 residues. The chain's CDR3 is CASRQETNQPQHF. CDR3 nucleotide sequence: TGTGCCAGCAGACAGGAAACAAATCAGCCCCAGCATTTT.

V is TRBV6-1 and J is TRBJ1-2; no clear D gene. The V gene's germline CDR1 is MNHNS and CDR2 SASEGT. V gave up 4 bases and J gave up 3 bases, with 15 bases separating them. This CDR3 has 15 amino acids. CDR3 DNA sequence: TGTGCCAGCAGTGTGGCTTGGGCAGCCGACTATGGCTACACCTTC. Translation gives CASSVAWAADYGYTF.

This clone was seen once. J is TRBJ2-1 and V is TRBV6-4, with a weak D call TRBD1 (5 bases). The germline CDR1 and CDR2 sequences are MRHNA and SNTAGT. Trimming stripped 0 bases from V and 4 bases from J, with 10 bases between. This CDR3 has 15 residues. The CDR3 loop is CASSDSGATYNEQFF. In DNA, the CDR3 is TGTGCCAGCAGTGACTCAGGGGCGACTTACAATGAGCAGTTCTTC.

The chain has TRBV6-5 and TRBJ1-5, with TRBD1 matching over 7 bases. Germline V gene sequence: CDR1 MNHEY, CDR2 SVGAGI. V trimming: 6 bases; J trimming: 8 bases; junction bases outside the gene matches: 13. The CDR3 length is 15 residues. This chain's CDR3 is CASRPGPRDREPQHF. The CDR3 bases are TGTGCCAGCAGACCCGGACCTCGAGACAGGGAGCCCCAGCATTTT.

The gene calls are TRBV7-9 and TRBJ2-5; TRBD2 aligns across 13 bases. The CDR3 is 16 amino acids. CDR1 and CDR2 from the germline V gene are SEHNR and FQNEAQ (reference sequence). The J segment lost 7 bases and the V segment lost 3 bases, leaving 8 bases of the junction unmatched. CDR3 amino acids: CASSFGTSGAPGTQYF. Written as DNA, the CDR3 is TGTGCCAGCAGCTTTGGGACTAGCGGGGCCCCGGGGACCCAGTACTTC.

The genes are TRBV19 and TRBJ2-1, with 8 bases that match TRBD2. V was clipped by 3 bases and J by 9 bases; unmatched bases: 7. CDR3 length equals 14 residues. CDR1 is LNHDA, CDR2 SQIVND, per germline (reference sequence). The CDR3 sequence: CASSIPGGAGEQFF. Written as DNA, the CDR3 is TGTGCCAGTAGTATCCCCGGGGGGGCGGGTGAGCAGTTCTTC. Drawing the rest from reference TRBV19 and TRBJ2-1, the complete variable domain is DGGITQSPKYLFRKEGQNVTLSCEQNLNHDAMYWYRQDPGQGLRLIYYSQIVNDFQKGDIAEGYSVSREKKESFPLTVTSAQKNPTAFYLCASSIPGGAGEQFFGPGTRLTVL.

The V call is TRBV28, the J call TRBJ1-5, with TRBD1 matching 8 bases. V was pared by 7 bases and J by 6 bases, with 11 bases of the junction left unmatched. This CDR3 comprises 15 residues. Germline CDR1 is MDHEN and CDR2 is SYDVKM. The CDR3 region is CASTGQVRVGQPQHF. Written as DNA, the CDR3 is TGTGCCAGCACGGGACAGGTGAGGGTCGGTCAGCCCCAGCATTTT.

V gene TRBV13 combines with J gene TRBJ1-3; TRBD1 might be the D (5 bases). Trimming shortened V by 4 bases and J by 2 bases, and 15 bases separated the two germline ends. Germline V gives CDR1 PRHDT, CDR2 FYEKMQ (reference sequence). The CDR3 is 16 residues long. DNA of the CDR3: TGTGCCAGCAGCTCAAGCTTCGGGGGGACTGGAAACACCATATATTTT. Its translation is CASSSSFGGTGNTIYF.

V is TRBV7-9 and J is TRBJ2-7; maybe TRBD1 (6 bases). Germline V lookup: CDR1 SEHNR, CDR2 FQNEAQ (reference sequence). V was trimmed by 1 base and J by 8 bases, leaving 12 bases between them. CDR3 length equals 13 residues. This CDR3 is CASSLDRAPKQYF. DNA of the CDR3: TGTGCCAGCAGCTTAGACAGGGCTCCGAAGCAGTACTTC.